The sequence of this T cell receptor (beta chain) was determined in a study of OX40 agonist ivuxolimab in advanced cancers. At the level of the study: Partial responses were seen in three patients, one with hepatocellular carcinoma and two with cutaneous melanoma.

TCRdb's copy holds only in-frame clones and misses some; the assay was immunoSEQ multiplex PCR. Of 35,000 to 40,000 clones listed, 86% were seen once; the top ten hold about 2.4%. This CDR3 is built from 15 residues. V lost 0 bases, J lost 4 bases, and 11 bases lay in between. From germline, CDR1 is ENHRY and CDR2 SYGVKD. Here the sequenced sample was CD4+ or CD8+ T cells sorted from blood, taken in a trial of the OX40 agonist ivuxolimab. This receptor was taken from an adult with an advanced solid tumor such as melanoma, head and neck, liver or kidney cancer. This chain connects TRBV10-3 to TRBJ2-3; D possibly corresponds to TRBD1 (5 bases). CDR3 DNA sequence: TGTGCCATCAGTGAGTCTAAGGGGAACCCAGATACGCAGTATTTT. Amino acids: CAISESKGNPDTQYF.